This TCR beta chain derives from a study of blood T cell repertoires in COVID-19. Study background: COVID-19 samples from acute and convalescent phases originated in the United States, Italy and Spain.

The assay was immunoSEQ multiplex PCR, and TCRdb's table has in-frame clones only and misses some. Here the sample spans about 270,000 clones, 75% to 85% being singletons. Material for sequencing was PBMCs or T cells enriched from blood (not recorded which). The receptor's source is a woman aged 45-65 years with acute COVID-19.

CDR3 loop: CASSSGLASETQYF. DNA for the CDR3: TGTGCCAGCAGCTCGGGACTAGCGTCGGAGACCCAGTACTTC. V usage is TRBV5-4 and J usage is TRBJ2-5; 10 bases align to TRBD2. CDR3 length equals 14 residues. Trimming cost V 3 bases and J 5 bases; bases outside gene matches: 4. Germline V gives CDR1 SGHNT, CDR2 YYREEE (reference sequence).